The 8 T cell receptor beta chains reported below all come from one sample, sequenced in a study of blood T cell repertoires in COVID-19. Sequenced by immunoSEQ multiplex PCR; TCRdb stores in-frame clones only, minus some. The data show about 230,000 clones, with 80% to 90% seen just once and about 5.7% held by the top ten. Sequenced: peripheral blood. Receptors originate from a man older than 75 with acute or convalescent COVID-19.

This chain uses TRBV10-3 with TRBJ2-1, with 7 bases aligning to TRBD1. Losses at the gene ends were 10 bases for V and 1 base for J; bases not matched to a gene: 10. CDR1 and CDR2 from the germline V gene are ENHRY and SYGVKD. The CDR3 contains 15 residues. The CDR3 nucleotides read TGTGCCACTTTGCTTTCGACAGGGTCCTACAATGAGCAGTTCTTC. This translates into CATLLSTGSYNEQFF.

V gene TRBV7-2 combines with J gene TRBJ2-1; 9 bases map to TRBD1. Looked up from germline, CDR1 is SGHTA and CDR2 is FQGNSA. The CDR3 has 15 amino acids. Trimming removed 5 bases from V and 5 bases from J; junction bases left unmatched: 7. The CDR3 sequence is CASSPDRGHHNEQFF. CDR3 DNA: TGTGCCAGCAGCCCGGACAGGGGACATCACAATGAGCAGTTCTTC.

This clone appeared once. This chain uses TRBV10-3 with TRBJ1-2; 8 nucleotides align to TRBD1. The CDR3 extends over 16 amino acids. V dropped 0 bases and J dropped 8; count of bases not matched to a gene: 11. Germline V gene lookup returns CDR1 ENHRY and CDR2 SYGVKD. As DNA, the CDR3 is TGTGCCATCAGTGAGTCGATTTCGAGCAGGGGGCACGGCTACACCTTC. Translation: CAISESISSRGHGYTF.

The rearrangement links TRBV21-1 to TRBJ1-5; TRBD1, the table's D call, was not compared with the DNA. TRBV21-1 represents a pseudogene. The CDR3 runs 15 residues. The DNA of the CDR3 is TGTGCCAGCAGCGTCCAGACGGGACACCGTCAGCCCCAGCATTTT. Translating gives CASSVQTGHRQPQHF.

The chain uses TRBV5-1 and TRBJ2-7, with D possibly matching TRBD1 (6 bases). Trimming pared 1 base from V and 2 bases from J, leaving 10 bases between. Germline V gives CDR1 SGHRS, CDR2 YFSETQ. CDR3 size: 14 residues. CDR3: CASSLNSGAYEQYF. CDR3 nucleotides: TGCGCCAGCAGCTTGAATTCAGGGGCCTACGAGCAGTACTTC.

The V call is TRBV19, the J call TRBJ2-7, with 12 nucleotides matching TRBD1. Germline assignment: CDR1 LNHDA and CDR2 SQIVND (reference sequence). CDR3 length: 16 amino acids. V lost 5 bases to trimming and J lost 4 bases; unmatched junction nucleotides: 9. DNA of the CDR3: TGTGCCAGTAGTTACTCCCCGGGACAGGGGGCTTACGAGCAGTACTTC. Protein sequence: CASSYSPGQGAYEQYF. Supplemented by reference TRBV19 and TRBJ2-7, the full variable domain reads DGGITQSPKYLFRKEGQNVTLSCEQNLNHDAMYWYRQDPGQGLRLIYYSQIVNDFQKGDIAEGYSVSREKKESFPLTVTSAQKNPTAFYLCASSYSPGQGAYEQYFGPGTRLTVT.

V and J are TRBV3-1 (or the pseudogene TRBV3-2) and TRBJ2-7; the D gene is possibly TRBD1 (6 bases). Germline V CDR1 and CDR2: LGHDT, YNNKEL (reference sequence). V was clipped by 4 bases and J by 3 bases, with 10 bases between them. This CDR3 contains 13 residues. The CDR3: CASSLQGNYEQYF. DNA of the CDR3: TGTGCCAGCAGCCTACAGGGAAACTACGAGCAGTACTTC.

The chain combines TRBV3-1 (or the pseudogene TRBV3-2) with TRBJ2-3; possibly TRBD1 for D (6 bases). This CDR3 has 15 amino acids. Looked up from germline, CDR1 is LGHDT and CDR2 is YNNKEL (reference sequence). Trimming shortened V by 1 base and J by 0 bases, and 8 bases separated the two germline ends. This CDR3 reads CASSQGTASTDTQYF. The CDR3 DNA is TGTGCCAGCAGCCAAGGGACAGCTAGCACAGATACGCAGTATTTT.